One sample yielded the 10 T cell receptor beta chains listed below, sequenced in a study of T cells in Graves' hyperthyroidism and ophthalmopathy. There were TCR beta CDR3 regions amplified from RNA transcripts. With the HTBI primer set, the TCR CDR3 went through a first round of RT-PCR. TCRdb called the multiplex PCR reads again in MiXCR, with one record for every CDR3 protein. The sample shows fewer than 650,000 distinct CDR3 sequences, roughly 14% of them seen only once. Sequenced sample: blood. Receptors were obtained from a middle-aged woman with Graves' ophthalmopathy.

In its sample, this clonotype was seen many times. The chain joins TRBV28 to TRBJ2-5; 10 bases agree with TRBD2. This CDR3 is built from 16 residues. The germline gives CDR1 MDHEN, CDR2 SYDVKM. V was pared by 3 bases and J by 5 bases, with 9 bases of the junction left unmatched. Written as DNA, the CDR3 is TGTGCCAGCAGTTTGCGGCTAGCGGGAGAGAGGGAGACCCAGTACTTC. Its translation is CASSLRLAGERETQYF.

In its sample, this clonotype was seen many times. The chain has TRBV28 and TRBJ2-7; D gene ambiguous. Looked up from germline, CDR1 is MDHEN and CDR2 is SYDVKM. V dropped 7 bases and J dropped 7 bases, with 11 bases sitting between them. The CDR3 extends over 11 amino acids. CDR3 DNA: TGTGCCAGCAAAGGAGAATGGGAGCAGTACTTC. Translation: CASKGEWEQYF.

This clonotype occurred many times. The chain has TRBV12-3 or TRBV12-4 and TRBJ1-1; possible D gene TRBD1, 6 bases. V dropped 1 base and J dropped 0 bases, with 12 bases sitting between them. The CDR3 consists of 16 residues. The CDR3 DNA follows: TGTGCCAGCAGTTTAGGGACAGTCCCATTGAACACTGAAGCTTTCTTT. Amino acid sequence: CASSLGTVPLNTEAFF.

The CDR3 coding sequence is TGCGCCAGCAGCCCCGGTGGGGGGGTCCAAGAGACCCAGTACTTC. This codes for CASSPGGGVQETQYF. This chain joins TRBV5-1 and TRBJ2-5; 7 bases line up with TRBD2. Per germline, CDR1 SGHRS and CDR2 YFSETQ. Trimming cost V 4 bases and J 1 base; bases outside gene matches: 7. The CDR3 totals 15 residues. The entire variable domain, with the rest obtained from reference TRBV5-1 and TRBJ2-5, is as follows: KAGVTQTPRYLIKTRGQQVTLSCSPISGHRSVSWYQQTPGQGLQFLFEYFSETQRNKGNFPGRFSGRQFSNSRSEMNVSTLELGDSALYLCASSPGGGVQETQYFGPGTRLLVL.

The genes are TRBV10-3 and TRBJ1-2, with D possibly matching TRBD1 (5 bases). The CDR3 is 14 residues long. V lost 10 bases and J 7 bases, leaving 22 bases between the germline ends. Germline-derived CDR1 and CDR2 are ENHRY and SYGVKD. DNA for the CDR3: TGTGCCAGTCTAGGGGTAAACCAGCGGTCTGGCTACACCTTC. This encodes CASLGVNQRSGYTF.

This clonotype was seen repeatedly, ten times or more. This chain connects TRBV19 to TRBJ2-2; possibly TRBD1 for D (8 bases). Trimming removed 4 bases at V and 3 bases at J, with 15 bases between. The CDR3 spans 16 residues. Germline CDR1 reads LNHDA; CDR2 reads SQIVND (reference sequence). CDR3 sequence (DNA): TGTGCCAGTAGTAGGGAGGGGACAGGTTACACCGGGGAGCTGTTTTTT. Its protein product is CASSREGTGYTGELFF. The full variable domain, its missing parts supplied by reference TRBV19 and TRBJ2-2, is DGGITQSPKYLFRKEGQNVTLSCEQNLNHDAMYWYRQDPGQGLRLIYYSQIVNDFQKGDIAEGYSVSREKKESFPLTVTSAQKNPTAFYLCASSREGTGYTGELFFGEGSRLTVL.

This clonotype occurred many times. The chain has TRBV11-2 and TRBJ2-2; 10 nucleotides line up with TRBD2. V lost 0 bases, J lost 6 bases, and 4 bases stayed unmatched. The CDR3 runs 16 residues. Germline V gives CDR1 SGHAT, CDR2 FQNNGV. CDR3 bases: TGTGCCAGCAGCTTAGAACTAGCGGGAATATCCGGGGAGCTGTTTTTT. Translated: CASSLELAGISGELFF.

The rearrangement joins TRBV19 to TRBJ2-1; 9 nucleotides match TRBD2. J lost 7 bases, V lost 3 bases, and 10 bases had no gene match. This CDR3 is 16 amino acids long. Germline V lookup: CDR1 LNHDA, CDR2 SQIVND (reference sequence). The CDR3: CASSMSSPGLANEQFF. CDR3 in DNA: TGTGCCAGTAGTATGTCCTCGCCGGGACTAGCAAATGAGCAGTTCTTC.

This clonotype has ten or more counts. The chain is built from TRBV20-1 and TRBJ2-2; 11 bases align to TRBD2. Germline-derived CDR1 and CDR2 are DFQATT and SNEGSKA (reference sequence). V shed 5 bases and J 6 bases; nucleotides not matched to a gene: 8. This CDR3 spans 15 amino acids. This CDR3 reads CSAQKSSGRPGELFF. The DNA of the CDR3 is TGCAGTGCTCAGAAATCTAGCGGGAGGCCCGGGGAGCTGTTTTTT.

This clonotype was seen more than once but under ten times. In nucleotides, the CDR3 is TGCAGTGCTGAAAAAGCGGTCTCCTACGAGCAGTACTTC. This translates into CSAEKAVSYEQYF. The chain has TRBV20-1 and TRBJ2-7; D may be TRBD2 (5 bases). This CDR3 is built from 13 residues. V lost 5 bases and J 0 bases, leaving 11 bases between the germline ends. Per germline, CDR1 DFQATT and CDR2 SNEGSKA (reference sequence).